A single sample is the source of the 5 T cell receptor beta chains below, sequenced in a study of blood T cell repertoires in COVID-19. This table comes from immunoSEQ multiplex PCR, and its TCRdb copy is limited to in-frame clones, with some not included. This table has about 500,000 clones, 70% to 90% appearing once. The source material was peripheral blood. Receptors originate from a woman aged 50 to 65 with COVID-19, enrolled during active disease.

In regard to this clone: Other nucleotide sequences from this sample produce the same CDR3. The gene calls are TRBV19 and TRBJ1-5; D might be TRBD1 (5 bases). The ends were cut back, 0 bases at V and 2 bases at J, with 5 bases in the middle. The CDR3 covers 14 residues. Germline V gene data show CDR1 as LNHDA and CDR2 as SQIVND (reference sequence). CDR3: CASSIDRGNQPQHF. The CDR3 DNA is TGTGCCAGTAGTATAGACAGGGGCAATCAGCCCCAGCATTTT.

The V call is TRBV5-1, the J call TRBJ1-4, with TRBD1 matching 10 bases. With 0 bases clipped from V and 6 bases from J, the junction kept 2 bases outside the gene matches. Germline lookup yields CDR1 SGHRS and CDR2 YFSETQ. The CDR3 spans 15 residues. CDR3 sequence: CASSLAGTGDEKLFF. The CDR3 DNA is TGCGCCAGCAGCTTGGCCGGGACAGGGGATGAAAAACTGTTTTTT.

CDR3 sequence (DNA): TGTGCCACGAGGACAGGGGATCCATCCTACGAGCAGTACTTC. This translates into CATRTGDPSYEQYF. The genes are TRBV10-3 and TRBJ2-7; 9 nucleotides align to TRBD1. Trimming removed 10 bases from V and 1 base from J; junction bases left unmatched: 8. This CDR3 comprises 14 residues. Germline V gene data show CDR1 as ENHRY and CDR2 as SYGVKD.

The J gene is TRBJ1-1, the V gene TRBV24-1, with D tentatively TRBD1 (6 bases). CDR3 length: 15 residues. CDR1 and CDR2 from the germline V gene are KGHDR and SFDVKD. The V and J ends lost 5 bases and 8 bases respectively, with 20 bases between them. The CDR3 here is CATSALVGTRNEAFF. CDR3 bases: TGTGCCACCAGTGCCCTGGTCGGGACAAGGAACGAAGCTTTCTTT.

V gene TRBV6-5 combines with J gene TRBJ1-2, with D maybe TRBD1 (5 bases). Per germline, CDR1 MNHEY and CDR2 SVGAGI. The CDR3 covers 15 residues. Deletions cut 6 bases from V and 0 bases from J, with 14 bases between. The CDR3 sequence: CASSLTGVANYGYTF. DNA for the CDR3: TGTGCCAGCAGCCTAACAGGTGTGGCTAACTATGGCTACACCTTC.